Below, 31 T cell receptor beta chains from the same sample are listed, as sequenced in a study of blood T cell repertoires in COVID-19. Assay: immunoSEQ multiplex PCR; the TCRdb copy retains only in-frame clones and omits some. The data show roughly 290,000 clones, roughly 88% seen once. Material: PBMCs or T cells enriched from blood (not recorded which). The receptors stem from a man younger than 40 who had recovered from COVID-19.

The chain joins TRBV27 to TRBJ1-2; D perhaps matches TRBD1 (6 bases). V was shortened by 1 base and J by 4 bases, with 16 bases between the two germline ends. Germline CDR1 and CDR2: MNHEY and SMNVEV (reference sequence). This CDR3 spans 16 amino acids. CDR3 in DNA: TGTGCCAGCAGTTTATGGGGTCGGGGGGCTGGCTATGGCTACACCTTC. Its translation: CASSLWGRGAGYGYTF.

This clone was counted once. The V gene is TRBV6-5, the J gene TRBJ1-5; D possibly corresponds to TRBD1 (6 bases). This CDR3 is 12 amino acids long. The germline V gene has CDR1 MNHEY and CDR2 SVGAGI. Deletions cut 11 bases from V and 7 bases from J, with 15 bases between. CDR3 DNA: TGTGCCGCCGGGGGGCGGGCACAGCCCCAGCATTTT. Amino acids: CAAGGRAQPQHF.

The chain has TRBV11-2 and TRBJ2-1; TRBD2 agrees at 8 bases. CDR1 and CDR2 (germline): SGHAT, FQNNGV. The CDR3 is made up of 18 amino acids. The V gene end was trimmed by 1 base and the J gene end by 10 bases; junction bases not matched to a gene: 18. CDR3 amino acids: CASSLGLQPGGIGKEQFF. CDR3 nucleotides: TGTGCCAGCAGCTTAGGATTACAACCGGGGGGGATAGGAAAAGAGCAGTTCTTC.

This sequence joins TRBV6-5 and TRBJ1-2; 8 bases line up with TRBD1. V lost 7 bases and J lost 8; bases outside the gene matches: 12. Germline loops: CDR1 MNHEY, CDR2 SVGAGI. This CDR3 has 14 amino acids. CDR3 amino acids: CASTEQGGRSGYTF. In DNA form, the CDR3 reads TGTGCCAGCACAGAACAGGGGGGTAGAAGCGGCTACACCTTC.

This chain joins TRBV5-5 and TRBJ1-1, with a possible D match to TRBD1 (5 bases). Germline-derived CDR1 and CDR2 are SGHKS and YYEKEE (reference sequence). Trimming shortened V by 7 bases and J by 4 bases, and 17 bases separated the two germline ends. The CDR3 contains 14 residues. DNA of the CDR3: TGTGCCAGCGGATTAATCCGGGGGAGCACTGAAGCTTTCTTT. Amino acids: CASGLIRGSTEAFF.

This clone was seen a few times. The gene calls are TRBV15 and TRBJ1-4, with D hard to call. Germline V CDR1 and CDR2: LNHNV, YYDKDF (reference sequence). V dropped 3 bases and J dropped 6 bases, with 8 bases sitting between them. The CDR3 has 13 residues. CDR3 in amino acids: CATSSYRYEKLFF. The CDR3 nucleotides are TGTGCCACCAGCAGTTACAGATATGAAAAACTGTTTTTT. Variable domain in full (rest from reference TRBV15 and TRBJ1-4): DAMVIQNPRYQVTQFGKPVTLSCSQTLNHNVMYWYQQKSSQAPKLLFHYYDKDFNNEADTPDNFQSRRPNTSFCFLDIRSPGLGDTAMYLCATSSYRYEKLFFGSGTQLSVL.

This clone has a single count. V usage is TRBV5-3 and J usage is TRBJ2-7; TRBD1 matches at 8 bases. TRBV5-3 is noted as an ORF with a role that remains uncertain. This CDR3 region has 12 residues. V lost 3 bases and J lost 6; bases outside the gene matches: 2. The CDR3 coding sequence is TGTGCCAGAAGCTACAGGGGGGCCGAGCAGTACTTC. Protein: CARSYRGAEQYF.

The rearrangement joins TRBV4-1 to TRBJ1-4; 7 bases match TRBD1. The V gene's germline CDR1 is MGHRA and CDR2 YSYEKL. The junction had 14 bases not matched to a gene; V was cut back by 0 bases and J by 10 bases. The CDR3 spans 17 residues. Here the CDR3 DNA reads TGCGCCAGCAGCCAAGAAAGAGGAAGGCAGGGGGGATCAAAACTGTTTTTT. The encoded protein is CASSQERGRQGGSKLFF.

This clone came up a few times. This chain uses TRBV5-5 with TRBJ2-3; D remains ambiguous. The CDR3 is 12 amino acids. V was trimmed by 0 bases and J by 7 bases, leaving 6 bases between them. Germline-derived CDR1 and CDR2 are SGHKS and YYEKEE (reference sequence). Here the CDR3 reads CASSLGTHTQYF. CDR3 DNA: TGTGCCAGCAGCTTGGGCACTCATACGCAGTATTTT.

The J gene is TRBJ2-3, the V gene TRBV5-6, with D maybe TRBD1 (5 bases). Trimming took 4 bases from V and 2 from J, leaving 14 bases between them. The CDR3 covers 15 residues. Germline V gene data show CDR1 as SGHDT and CDR2 as YYEEEE. CDR3 coding DNA: TGTGCCAGCAGCAATGCTGACAGCTTCACAGATACGCAGTATTTT. It yields the protein CASSNADSFTDTQYF.

The chain couples TRBV5-1 to TRBJ1-4; perhaps TRBD1 as D (6 bases). The V gene lost 7 bases and the J gene lost 7 bases, with 20 bases spanning the gap. Germline values: CDR1 SGHRS, CDR2 YFSETQ. The length of the CDR3 is 15 residues. DNA of the CDR3: TGCGCCAGCCAACGGCGGGGGGCGGATGGTGAAAAACTGTTTTTT. Amino acids: CASQRRGADGEKLFF.

V gene TRBV7-9 combines with J gene TRBJ2-7; 9 positions match TRBD1. V lost 7 bases, J lost 0 bases, and 7 bases stayed unmatched. Per the germline V gene, CDR1 is SEHNR and CDR2 is FQNEAQ (reference sequence). There are 15 residues in the CDR3. This CDR3 is CASTDRGFSSYEQYF. DNA for the CDR3: TGTGCCAGCACCGACAGGGGGTTTAGCTCCTACGAGCAGTACTTC.

This chain connects TRBV5-1 to TRBJ2-7, with 9 bases identical to TRBD1. V was pared by 4 bases and J by 7 bases, with 12 bases of the junction left unmatched. Germline V gene sequence: CDR1 SGHRS, CDR2 YFSETQ. This CDR3 spans 15 amino acids. The CDR3 DNA sequence: TGCGCCAGCAGCACGGGACAGGGCACGGATCGGGAGCAGTACTTC. This translates into CASSTGQGTDREQYF.

This sequence joins TRBV4-3 and TRBJ2-3; D gene ambiguous. V lost 0 bases to trimming and J lost 4 bases, with 11 bases between them. CDR3 length: 15 amino acids. Germline CDR1 is LGHNA and CDR2 is YSLEER. The CDR3 DNA sequence: TGCGCCAGCAGCCAAGATAAACAGAATGCAGATACGCAGTATTTT. Protein: CASSQDKQNADTQYF.

For the CDR3, the DNA is TGTGCCAGCAGCCAAGATCCCAGGGCGTATAATTCACCCCTCCACTTT. This gives the protein CASSQDPRAYNSPLHF. V usage is TRBV3-1 (or the pseudogene TRBV3-2) and J usage is TRBJ1-6; D perhaps matches TRBD1 (5 bases). The CDR3 spans 16 residues. Germline V gene lookup returns CDR1 LGHDT and CDR2 YNNKEL (reference sequence). Trimming removed 0 bases from V and 4 bases from J, with 10 bases in between.

This clone was detected once. This chain connects TRBV7-9 to TRBJ1-1, with D unresolved. V lost 8 bases and J lost 4, with 8 bases in between. This CDR3 contains 11 residues. CDR1 is SEHNR and CDR2 is FQNEAQ in the germline V gene (reference sequence). CDR3 sequence: CASDSGTEAFF. CDR3 bases: TGTGCCAGCGATTCGGGCACTGAAGCTTTCTTT.

The gene calls are TRBV9 and TRBJ1-2; D unclear. Trimming shortened V by 0 bases and J by 1 base, and 13 bases separated the two germline ends. In germline, CDR1 is SGDLS, CDR2 YYNGEE. The CDR3 spans 16 residues. CDR3 nucleotides: TGTGCCAGCAGCGTAGAGTCAGAAATTCGTAACTATGGCTACACCTTC. It translates to CASSVESEIRNYGYTF. Supplemented by reference TRBV9 and TRBJ1-2, the full variable domain reads DSGVTQTPKHLITATGQRVTLRCSPRSGDLSVYWYQQSLDQGLQFLIQYYNGEERAKGNILERFSAQQFPDLHSELNLSSLELGDSALYFCASSVESEIRNYGYTFGSGTRLTVV.

The V call is TRBV10-3, the J call TRBJ1-1, with a tentative D call TRBD1 (6 bases). Trimming took 10 bases from V and 3 from J, leaving 18 bases between them. Germline V CDR1 and CDR2: ENHRY, SYGVKD. The CDR3 totals 14 residues. The CDR3: CATTARGEDTEAFF. The CDR3 region has the DNA TGTGCCACCACTGCCAGGGGTGAGGACACTGAAGCTTTCTTT.

The CDR3 protein is CASSPESNQPQHF. DNA of the CDR3: TGTGCCAGCAGCCCGGAGAGCAATCAGCCCCAGCATTTT. This sequence joins TRBV6-5 and TRBJ1-5, with D uncertain. The V end was cut by 6 bases, the J end by 1 base, with 7 bases between. Germline loops: CDR1 MNHEY, CDR2 SVGAGI. The CDR3 extends over 13 amino acids.

This chain connects TRBV11-2 to TRBJ2-5, with D tentatively TRBD1 (5 bases). V lost 1 base and J 5 bases, leaving 14 bases between the germline ends. Germline CDR1 reads SGHAT; CDR2 reads FQNNGV. This CDR3 region has 15 residues. The CDR3 sequence is CASSLGAGSTETQYF. The CDR3 DNA sequence: TGTGCCAGCAGCTTAGGCGCAGGGTCGACGGAGACCCAGTACTTC. Variable domain in full (rest from reference TRBV11-2 and TRBJ2-5): EAGVAQSPRYKIIEKRQSVAFWCNPISGHATLYWYQQILGQGPKLLIQFQNNGVVDDSQLPKDRFSAERLKGVDSTLKIQPAKLEDSAVYLCASSLGAGSTETQYFGPGTRLLVL.

The chain employs TRBV7-2 and TRBJ1-1, with D perhaps matching TRBD1 (5 bases). CDR1 is SGHTA and CDR2 is FQGNSA in the germline V gene. The CDR3 is 16 amino acids. Trimming took off 6 bases at V and 1 base at J, with 18 bases between the two ends. CDR3 nucleotides: TGTGCCAGCAGATCTAAAAAAGGGGCCCCGAACACTGAAGCTTTCTTT. The encoded protein is CASRSKKGAPNTEAFF.

The V gene is TRBV12-3 or TRBV12-4, the J gene TRBJ1-2; D remains unclear. Trimming cost V 3 bases and J 9 bases, with 14 bases left between them. The CDR3 has 13 residues. The DNA of the CDR3 is TGTGCCAGCAGTTTTTCGGCGGGGTTGAGCTACACCTTC. Its translation: CASSFSAGLSYTF.

The chain joins TRBV6-6 to TRBJ2-3; maybe TRBD2 (6 bases). V was trimmed by 1 base and J by 8 bases, leaving 16 bases between them. The CDR3 contains 15 residues. CDR1 is MNHNY and CDR2 is SVGAGI in the germline V gene (reference sequence). This CDR3 reads CASSYFDGGRLTQYF. The DNA of the CDR3 is TGTGCCAGCAGTTACTTCGACGGAGGGCGCCTTACGCAGTATTTT.

This clone was recorded a few times. The rearrangement uses TRBV28 and TRBJ1-2; the match to TRBD1 covers 11 bases. With V trimmed by 6 bases and J by 7 bases, 4 bases remained unmatched. This CDR3 comprises 13 residues. Per germline, CDR1 MDHEN and CDR2 SYDVKM. CDR3 protein: CASSPGQGAGYTF. The DNA of the CDR3 is TGTGCCAGCAGCCCTGGACAGGGGGCTGGCTACACCTTC.

The rearrangement uses TRBV5-6 and TRBJ2-6; TRBD1 might be the D (6 bases). Trimming stripped 3 bases from V and 1 base from J, with 8 bases between. CDR1 and CDR2 from the germline V gene are SGHDT and YYEEEE. The CDR3 has 15 amino acids. CDR3 region: CASSYTGSGANVLTF. In DNA, the CDR3 is TGTGCCAGCAGCTATACAGGGTCTGGGGCCAACGTCCTGACTTTC.

The V gene is TRBV5-4, the J gene TRBJ2-1, with TRBD2 matching over 15 bases. V lost 0 bases, J lost 10 bases, and 2 bases stayed unmatched. Germline CDR1 reads SGHNT; CDR2 reads YYREEE (reference sequence). The CDR3 is 15 residues long. CDR3 region: CASSLAGTSGGEQFF. CDR3 nucleotide sequence: TGTGCCAGCAGCTTGGCCGGGACTAGCGGGGGGGAGCAGTTCTTC.

The V gene is TRBV24-1, the J gene TRBJ2-2, with D perhaps TRBD2 (5 bases). The V gene's germline CDR1 is KGHDR and CDR2 SFDVKD. V lost 7 bases and J 0 bases, leaving 8 bases between the germline ends. The CDR3 totals 14 residues. The CDR3 reads CATRSGANTGELFF. CDR3 bases: TGTGCCACCAGATCCGGGGCGAACACCGGGGAGCTGTTTTTT.

V is TRBV9 and J is TRBJ2-1; 10 bases are shared with TRBD2. The germline gives CDR1 SGDLS, CDR2 YYNGEE. The CDR3 sequence is 16 residues long. The trim removed 4 bases at V and 0 bases at J, leaving 4 bases unmatched. In DNA, the CDR3 is TGTGCCAGCAGCTTTAGCGGGGGGAGCTCCTACAATGAGCAGTTCTTC. Its protein product is CASSFSGGSSYNEQFF.

This rearrangement joins TRBV24-1 to TRBJ2-1, with TRBD2 matching over 9 bases. With V trimmed by 10 bases and J by 4 bases, 7 bases remained unmatched. The CDR3 is made up of 14 amino acids. Germline-derived CDR1 and CDR2 are KGHDR and SFDVKD. The CDR3 DNA sequence: TGTGCCACGAACAGCGGGGGGCCTTACAATGAGCAGTTCTTC. Translation gives CATNSGGPYNEQFF.

The chain combines TRBV10-3 with TRBJ1-6; D is unresolved. Per germline, CDR1 ENHRY and CDR2 SYGVKD. V lost 2 bases to trimming and J lost 8 bases, with 7 bases between them. This CDR3 comprises 13 residues. CDR3 residues: CAISETRDSPLHF. CDR3 DNA sequence: TGTGCCATCAGTGAGACCCGGGATTCACCCCTCCACTTT.

The chain links TRBV5-1 to TRBJ1-3; 10 nucleotides line up with TRBD1. The trim removed 0 bases at V and 2 bases at J, leaving 11 bases unmatched. The CDR3 covers 19 residues. Germline V CDR1 and CDR2: SGHRS, YFSETQ. The CDR3 sequence: CASSLGPGTGVVAGNTIYF. CDR3 sequence (DNA): TGCGCCAGCAGCTTGGGCCCCGGGACAGGGGTCGTAGCTGGAAACACCATATATTTT. Full variable domain (missing parts from reference TRBV5-1 and TRBJ1-3): KAGVTQTPRYLIKTRGQQVTLSCSPISGHRSVSWYQQTPGQGLQFLFEYFSETQRNKGNFPGRFSGRQFSNSRSEMNVSTLELGDSALYLCASSLGPGTGVVAGNTIYFGEGSWLTVV.